Presented here are 2 T cell receptor beta chains from one specimen sequenced in a study of neurological immune-mediated disorders. TCRdb used MiXCR to reprocess the 5' RACE reads, holding one entry per CDR3 protein. The sample lists 120,000 or so distinct CDR3 sequences, roughly 3.2% occurring once. Sequenced material: PBMCs. Receptor source: a woman aged 25 to 45 with multiple sclerosis.

This clonotype was seen many times. V and J are TRBV5-1 and TRBJ2-7, with TRBD1 as a possible D gene (6 bases). The CDR3 consists of 15 residues. The V and J ends lost 1 base and 2 bases respectively, with 13 bases between them. From germline, CDR1 is SGHRS and CDR2 YFSETQ. The CDR3 spells CASSLSWGLTYEQYF. CDR3 coding DNA: TGCGCCAGCAGCTTGTCGTGGGGGCTGACCTACGAGCAGTACTTC.

This clonotype was observed at least ten times. V gene TRBV20-1 combines with J gene TRBJ1-2, with D uncertain. The CDR3 contains 10 residues. Trimming removed 0 bases at V and 7 bases at J, with 3 bases between. In germline, CDR1 is DFQATT, CDR2 SNEGSKA (reference sequence). CDR3 amino acids: CSAREGGYTF. The CDR3 nucleotides read TGCAGTGCTAGAGAAGGTGGCTACACCTTC.